Listed below are T cell receptor beta chains from one sample, sequenced in a study of T-cell memory formation after mild COVID-19. Via MiXCR, TCRdb re-called the 5' RACE reads, giving one row per CDR3 protein. The table lists approximately 570,000 distinct CDR3 sequences, more than 15% of them singletons. Sequenced material: PBMCs or a T cell subset sorted from them (not recorded which). Receptor source: an adult woman who had mild COVID-19 (a few samples of this study predate the infection). Cell type and time point are not known. CDR3s include the opening cysteine and the closing phenylalanine or tryptophan. D genes are given only for firm matches. Clone size appears in some rows only: once, few, many, or a class for an expanded clone.

v_gene: TRBV7-2; d_gene: TRBD1; abundance: few; j_gene: TRBJ2-6; CDR3nt: TGTGCCAGCAGCTTAGCCGGGACAGCGTATTCTGGGGCCAACGTCCTGACTTTC; CDR3aa: CASSLAGTAYSGANVLTF
v_gene: TRBV12-3/TRBV12-4; d_gene: NA; abundance: NA; j_gene: TRBJ1-1; CDR3nt: TGTGCCAGCAAACCCGGGTCCGGGACTGAAGCTTTCTTT; CDR3aa: CASKPGSGTEAFF
v_gene: TRBV12-3/TRBV12-4; d_gene: NA; abundance: NA; j_gene: TRBJ2-5; CDR3nt: TGTGCCAGCAGTTTCGAGGGGAAGGAAGAGACCCAGTACTTC; CDR3aa: CASSFEGKEETQYF
v_gene: TRBV20-1; d_gene: NA; abundance: NA; j_gene: TRBJ1-5; CDR3nt: TGCAGTGCTAGCCGGCAGACCAATCAGCCCCAGCATTTT; CDR3aa: CSASRQTNQPQHF
v_gene: TRBV2; d_gene: TRBD2; abundance: NA; j_gene: TRBJ2-7; CDR3nt: TGTGCCAGCAGTCGACTAGCGGAAAACTACGAGCAGTACTTC; CDR3aa: CASSRLAENYEQYF
v_gene: TRBV12-3/TRBV12-4; d_gene: NA; abundance: few; j_gene: TRBJ1-4; CDR3nt: TGTGCCAGCAGTTCCAATTGGGCCTCCAATGAAAAACTGTTTTTT; CDR3aa: CASSSNWASNEKLFF
v_gene: TRBV5-1; d_gene: NA; abundance: NA; j_gene: TRBJ1-1; CDR3nt: TGCGCCAGCAGCTTTATAGAGAGGACTGAAGCTTTCTTT; CDR3aa: CASSFIERTEAFF
v_gene: TRBV2; d_gene: NA; abundance: once; j_gene: TRBJ2-7; CDR3nt: TGTGCCAGCATAGGTGGGGCAGTCTACGAGCAGTACTTC; CDR3aa: CASIGGAVYEQYF
v_gene: TRBV3-1; d_gene: NA; abundance: few; j_gene: TRBJ2-7; CDR3nt: TGTGCCAGCAGCCAAGATCTCGGCAGGCCCTACGAGCAGTACTTC; CDR3aa: CASSQDLGRPYEQYF
v_gene: TRBV12-3/TRBV12-4; d_gene: NA; abundance: few; j_gene: TRBJ2-3; CDR3nt: TGTGCCAGCAGTTTCCGTAGCGGAGCAGATACGCAGTATTTT; CDR3aa: CASSFRSGADTQYF
v_gene: TRBV12-3/TRBV12-4; d_gene: NA; abundance: few; j_gene: TRBJ1-6; CDR3nt: TGTGCCAGCAGTTTAGGGGGCAGAGATTCACCCCTCCACTTT; CDR3aa: CASSLGGRDSPLHF
v_gene: TRBV3-1; d_gene: NA; abundance: NA; j_gene: TRBJ1-6; CDR3nt: TGTGCCAGCAGCCAAGGTCCCAGGGCTAATTCACCCCTCCACTTT; CDR3aa: CASSQGPRANSPLHF
v_gene: TRBV7-2; d_gene: TRBD2; abundance: NA; j_gene: TRBJ2-7; CDR3nt: TGTGCCAGCAGCCCGGGACTAGCGGGAGTCGTTTCCTACGAGCAGTACTTC; CDR3aa: CASSPGLAGVVSYEQYF
v_gene: TRBV6-5; d_gene: NA; abundance: many; j_gene: TRBJ2-2; CDR3nt: TGTGCCAGCACCCTAGTGGGGTCCGGGGAGCTGTTTTTT; CDR3aa: CASTLVGSGELFF
v_gene: TRBV5-1; d_gene: NA; abundance: few; j_gene: TRBJ2-2; CDR3nt: TGCGCCAGCAGCCTGGAGACACGACTGAACACCGGGGAGCTGTTTTTT; CDR3aa: CASSLETRLNTGELFF
v_gene: TRBV24-1; d_gene: NA; abundance: NA; j_gene: TRBJ2-7; CDR3nt: TGTGCCACCAGTGATCCCATGAAACAGGACGAGCAGTACTTC; CDR3aa: CATSDPMKQDEQYF
v_gene: TRBV2; d_gene: TRBD2; abundance: NA; j_gene: TRBJ2-2; CDR3nt: TGTGCCAGCACGTGGGGTTTAGCGGGGTCATACCCTCGCACCGGGGAGCTGTTTTTT; CDR3aa: CASTWGLAGSYPRTGELFF
v_gene: TRBV5-1; d_gene: NA; abundance: NA; j_gene: TRBJ2-3; CDR3nt: TGCGCCAGCCTGGACACAAACACAGATACGCAGTATTTT; CDR3aa: CASLDTNTDTQYF
v_gene: TRBV12-3/TRBV12-4; d_gene: NA; abundance: few; j_gene: TRBJ1-2; CDR3nt: TGTGCCAGCAGCTCCTCCGAGACAGCCTATGGCTACACCTTC; CDR3aa: CASSSSETAYGYTF
v_gene: TRBV14; d_gene: NA; abundance: few; j_gene: TRBJ1-1; CDR3nt: TGTGCCAGCAGCCAAGATCGATGGGGGCGCTCCCTGAACACTGAAGCTTTCTTT; CDR3aa: CASSQDRWGRSLNTEAFF
v_gene: TRBV9; d_gene: TRBD2; abundance: few; j_gene: TRBJ2-3; CDR3nt: TGTGCCAGCAGTAACTCTCTAGCGGTAACAGATACGCAGTATTTT; CDR3aa: CASSNSLAVTDTQYF
v_gene: TRBV7-3; d_gene: TRBD1; abundance: NA; j_gene: TRBJ2-1; CDR3nt: TGTGCCAGCAGCTGGGGACAGGGGAGCAATGAGCAGTTCTTC; CDR3aa: CASSWGQGSNEQFF
v_gene: TRBV11-3; d_gene: NA; abundance: NA; j_gene: TRBJ2-5; CDR3nt: TGTGCCAGCAGCTTAGAGCGTCGAGAGACCCAGTACTTC; CDR3aa: CASSLERRETQYF
v_gene: TRBV18; d_gene: NA; abundance: NA; j_gene: TRBJ1-4; CDR3nt: TGTGCCAGCTCATTGGCAGCTAATGAAAAACTGTTTTTT; CDR3aa: CASSLAANEKLFF
v_gene: TRBV19; d_gene: TRBD1; abundance: few; j_gene: TRBJ1-2; CDR3nt: TGTGCCAGTAGTAGCCCCGGACAGGGACACTATGGCTACACCTTC; CDR3aa: CASSSPGQGHYGYTF
v_gene: TRBV5-5; d_gene: TRBD1; abundance: once; j_gene: TRBJ1-1; CDR3nt: TGTGCCAGCAGCATAGGACAGGGGGCTAAAACTGAAGCTTTCTTT; CDR3aa: CASSIGQGAKTEAFF
v_gene: TRBV12-3/TRBV12-4; d_gene: NA; abundance: NA; j_gene: TRBJ1-1; CDR3nt: TGTGCCAGCAGTTTATTGGGGGTGCCCGGAGCTTTCTTT; CDR3aa: CASSLLGVPGAFF
v_gene: TRBV19; d_gene: NA; abundance: NA; j_gene: TRBJ1-1; CDR3nt: TGTGCCAGTAGTATAGTTAGCGGGATGGTGAACACTGAAGCTTTCTTT; CDR3aa: CASSIVSGMVNTEAFF
v_gene: TRBV15; d_gene: NA; abundance: many; j_gene: TRBJ2-5; CDR3nt: TGTGCCACCAGTAGGGGACAAGAGACCCAGTACTTC; CDR3aa: CATSRGQETQYF
v_gene: TRBV5-1; d_gene: TRBD2; abundance: few; j_gene: TRBJ2-1; CDR3nt: TGCGCCAGCAGCTTGGCCCTAGCGGGAGACTACAATGAGCAGTTCTTC; CDR3aa: CASSLALAGDYNEQFF
v_gene: TRBV9; d_gene: TRBD1; abundance: few; j_gene: TRBJ2-7; CDR3nt: TGTGCCAGCAGCGGCGGGACAGGGGGTCTGTACTTC; CDR3aa: CASSGGTGGLYF
v_gene: TRBV11-1; d_gene: TRBD1; abundance: NA; j_gene: TRBJ2-3; CDR3nt: TGTGCCAGCAGCTTAGAAGTCGGGACAGGGTGGGGAATGCAGTATTTT; CDR3aa: CASSLEVGTGWGMQYF
v_gene: TRBV5-1; d_gene: NA; abundance: NA; j_gene: TRBJ1-1; CDR3nt: TGCGCCAGCAGCTTGGTCCAGATAGTGGCTCGGGACGTCCAAGGGCACACTGAAGCTTTCTTT; CDR3aa: CASSLVQIVARDVQGHTEAFF
v_gene: TRBV7-2; d_gene: TRBD1; abundance: few; j_gene: TRBJ2-2; CDR3nt: TGTGCCAGCAGCTGCTCCACTCCGGGACAGGGGGATTGTATTGTTACCGGGGAGCTGTTTTTT; CDR3aa: CASSCSTPGQGDCIVTGELFF
v_gene: TRBV5-1; d_gene: NA; abundance: NA; j_gene: TRBJ2-3; CDR3nt: TGCGCCAGCAGCTTGGCCGTACCTCCAAGACGGGGGGATACGCAGTATTTT; CDR3aa: CASSLAVPPRRGDTQYF
v_gene: TRBV24-1; d_gene: NA; abundance: few; j_gene: TRBJ2-3; CDR3nt: TGTGCCACCAGTGATTTACCGGGGGCCCTTAGCACAGATACGCAGTATTTT; CDR3aa: CATSDLPGALSTDTQYF
v_gene: TRBV4-3; d_gene: TRBD2; abundance: NA; j_gene: TRBJ2-1; CDR3nt: TGCGCCAGCAGCCAAGGAAGCGGTTTAGCGGGAGGGCGTGAGCAGTTCTTC; CDR3aa: CASSQGSGLAGGREQFF
v_gene: TRBV12-3/TRBV12-4; d_gene: TRBD1; abundance: NA; j_gene: TRBJ1-2; CDR3nt: TGTGCCAGCGGTCCACAGGGACAGGGATTGATGGGCTACACCTTC; CDR3aa: CASGPQGQGLMGYTF
v_gene: TRBV5-1; d_gene: TRBD2; abundance: NA; j_gene: TRBJ2-7; CDR3nt: TGCGCCAGCAGCTTGACTAGCGAAATCTACGAGCAGTACTTC; CDR3aa: CASSLTSEIYEQYF
v_gene: TRBV24-1; d_gene: TRBD1; abundance: few; j_gene: TRBJ2-1; CDR3nt: TGTGCCACCAGTGACACCCGGACAGGGTTGCCCTACAATGAGCAGTTCTTC; CDR3aa: CATSDTRTGLPYNEQFF
v_gene: TRBV6-5; d_gene: NA; abundance: few; j_gene: TRBJ2-1; CDR3nt: TGTGCCAGCAGTTACTCGAGAGGGGTCAATGAGCAGTTCTTC; CDR3aa: CASSYSRGVNEQFF
v_gene: TRBV24-1; d_gene: NA; abundance: NA; j_gene: TRBJ2-3; CDR3nt: TGTGCCACCAGTGATTTGAGGTGGGACTCGGGGCCAGATACGCAGTATTTT; CDR3aa: CATSDLRWDSGPDTQYF
v_gene: TRBV5-1; d_gene: TRBD2; abundance: NA; j_gene: TRBJ2-1; CDR3nt: TGCGCCAGCACTGCAGGGACTAGCGCCTACAATGAGCAGTTCTTC; CDR3aa: CASTAGTSAYNEQFF
v_gene: TRBV27; d_gene: NA; abundance: NA; j_gene: TRBJ1-1; CDR3nt: TGTGCCAGCAGTTTCGGGGCGGGAAGTGGAACTGAAGCTTTCTTT; CDR3aa: CASSFGAGSGTEAFF
v_gene: TRBV9; d_gene: NA; abundance: few; j_gene: TRBJ2-7; CDR3nt: TGTGCCAGCAGCGTAGATGGGGGCGGCTACGAGCAGTACTTC; CDR3aa: CASSVDGGGYEQYF
v_gene: TRBV5-1; d_gene: NA; abundance: few; j_gene: TRBJ2-2; CDR3nt: TGCGCCAGCAGCTTTGTCCCAGGGCGAAACACCGGGGAGCTGTTTTTT; CDR3aa: CASSFVPGRNTGELFF
v_gene: TRBV18; d_gene: NA; abundance: NA; j_gene: TRBJ2-2; CDR3nt: TGTGCCAGCTCACCATCACAGGGCGACACCGGGGAGCTGTTTTTT; CDR3aa: CASSPSQGDTGELFF
v_gene: TRBV20-1; d_gene: NA; abundance: NA; j_gene: TRBJ2-2; CDR3nt: TGCAGTGCCCGGAAGAACACCGGGGAGCTGTTTTTT; CDR3aa: CSARKNTGELFF
v_gene: TRBV7-9; d_gene: TRBD2; abundance: many; j_gene: TRBJ2-2; CDR3nt: TGTGCCAGCAGCTTAGGACTGCTAGCGGGGAACACCGGGGAGCTGTTTTTT; CDR3aa: CASSLGLLAGNTGELFF
v_gene: TRBV29-1; d_gene: NA; abundance: few; j_gene: TRBJ2-5; CDR3nt: TGCAGCGTTGAAGATCGGGTCAGACGAGAGACCCAGTACTTC; CDR3aa: CSVEDRVRRETQYF
v_gene: TRBV20-1; d_gene: NA; abundance: few; j_gene: TRBJ2-1; CDR3nt: TGCAGTGCTCCTGACTTCAATGAGCAGTTCTTC; CDR3aa: CSAPDFNEQFF
v_gene: TRBV5-1; d_gene: TRBD1; abundance: few; j_gene: TRBJ1-2; CDR3nt: TGCGCCAGCAGCTTGGGGGACAGCTCGGGGGGTTACTATGGCTACACCTTC; CDR3aa: CASSLGDSSGGYYGYTF
v_gene: TRBV14; d_gene: TRBD2; abundance: few; j_gene: TRBJ2-3; CDR3nt: TGTGCCAGCAGCCACCTCCCTAGCGGATATGGCACAGATACGCAGTATTTT; CDR3aa: CASSHLPSGYGTDTQYF
v_gene: TRBV11-2; d_gene: NA; abundance: NA; j_gene: TRBJ2-1; CDR3nt: TGTGCCAGCAGCTATGACCCAGTTGCCTACAATGAGCAGTTCTTC; CDR3aa: CASSYDPVAYNEQFF
v_gene: TRBV29-1; d_gene: TRBD2; abundance: few; j_gene: TRBJ2-1; CDR3nt: TGCAGCGGCCGGACTAGCGGGAGCGATATTGAGCAGTTCTTC; CDR3aa: CSGRTSGSDIEQFF
v_gene: TRBV15; d_gene: NA; abundance: NA; j_gene: TRBJ2-7; CDR3nt: TGTGCCACCAGCAGAGATGGGTACGAGCAGTACTTC; CDR3aa: CATSRDGYEQYF
v_gene: TRBV29-1; d_gene: TRBD1; abundance: NA; j_gene: TRBJ1-1; CDR3nt: TGCAGCGTTGAAACAGGGGAGGGCACTGAAGCTTTCTTT; CDR3aa: CSVETGEGTEAFF
v_gene: TRBV4-3; d_gene: TRBD1; abundance: few; j_gene: TRBJ2-3; CDR3nt: TGCGCCAGCAGCCAAGCCGGACAGGGACTTAGTTATACGCAGTATTTT; CDR3aa: CASSQAGQGLSYTQYF
v_gene: TRBV5-1; d_gene: TRBD2; abundance: NA; j_gene: TRBJ2-1; CDR3nt: TGCGCCAGCAGCTTGGGAACCGGGACTAGATTTTTTTTAGGCTCCTACAATGAGCAGTTCTTC; CDR3aa: CASSLGTGTRFFLGSYNEQFF
v_gene: TRBV18; d_gene: NA; abundance: few; j_gene: TRBJ2-5; CDR3nt: TGTGCCAGCTCACCACTCGAAAAAGAGACCCAGTACTTC; CDR3aa: CASSPLEKETQYF